This T cell receptor beta chain was recovered during a study of identifying expanded T cells in peripheral blood. Points from the study as a whole: Over approximately two and four weeks, about 15 and 18 clones changed, versus around 1.2 between replicates.

Sequenced by immunoSEQ multiplex PCR; TCRdb stores in-frame clones only, minus some. The data hold approximately 90,000 clones, with 70% to 90% observed a single time. In germline, CDR1 is MGHRA, CDR2 YSYEKL. CDR3 length: 13 amino acids. V lost 3 bases and J 8 bases, leaving 8 bases between the germline ends. This clone showed up just once. Antigen unknown. V is TRBV4-1 and J is TRBJ1-6, with D perhaps TRBD1 (5 bases). The sample was blood. This receptor was taken from a person between 18 and 75 years old in good health. CDR3 amino acids: CASSQGPDSPLHF. The CDR3 bases are TGCGCCAGCAGCCAGGGACCCGATTCACCCCTCCACTTT.